This is a list of T cell receptor beta chains from one sample in a study of early T cells in non-severe SARS-CoV-2 infection. TCRdb called the 5' RACE reads again in MiXCR, with one record for every CDR3 protein. The sample lists 99,000 or so distinct CDR3 sequences, roughly 17% seen once, with 0.95% to 1.5% in the top ten. The sample comprised whole blood. Receptor source: an adult who was a healthcare worker with PCR-confirmed SARS-CoV-2 infection or an uninfected control (not recorded which). CDR3s include the opening cysteine and the closing phenylalanine or tryptophan. The D gene is left open where the match is weak. For some rows the clone size is stated as once, few or many, or as a class when expanded; others skip it.

d_gene,j_gene,abundance,v_gene,CDR3nt,CDR3aa
.,TRBJ1-1,.,TRBV20-1,TGCAGTGCTCCACGGGACGGGGTGAACACTGAAGCTTTCTTT,CSAPRDGVNTEAFF
.,TRBJ2-1,.,TRBV7-6,TGTGCCAGCAGCTTAGGGGCCTCCCTCTCGGATGAGCAGTTCTTC,CASSLGASLSDEQFF
TRBD1,TRBJ1-1,few,TRBV2,TGTGCCAGCAGTGATCAGGGGGCACTGAACACTGAAGCTTTCTTT,CASSDQGALNTEAFF
TRBD1,TRBJ1-2,many,TRBV28,TGTGCCAGCAGTGGGACAGGGGCCTCCCTTTTGCGCTACACCTTC,CASSGTGASLLRYTF
TRBD2,TRBJ2-1,.,TRBV7-9,TGTGCCAGCAGCTTAGTGGTTAGCGGGAGAGGCGATGAGCAGTTCTTC,CASSLVVSGRGDEQFF
.,TRBJ1-1,.,TRBV20-1,TGCAGTGCCCCCCGACAGGAGAACACTGAAGCTTTCTTT,CSAPRQENTEAFF
.,TRBJ2-2,many,TRBV10-3,TGTGCCATCAGCACCACCGGGACTCTTAACACCGGGGAGCTGTTTTTT,CAISTTGTLNTGELFF
TRBD2,TRBJ2-1,.,TRBV6-4,TGTGCCAGCAGTGACTCGACTAGCGGCTACAATGAGCAGTTCTTC,CASSDSTSGYNEQFF
TRBD1,TRBJ1-1,few,TRBV7-9,TGTGCCAGCAGTCCACGACAGGGCCACACTGAAGCTTTCTTT,CASSPRQGHTEAFF
TRBD2,TRBJ2-2,many,TRBV27,TGTGCCAGCAGAAGGACTAGCGGGAGGTCTACCGGGGAGCTGTTTTTT,CASRRTSGRSTGELFF
.,TRBJ1-1,many,TRBV11-2,TGTGCCAGCAGCTTAGTGAGGGGGAACACTGAAGCTTTCTTT,CASSLVRGNTEAFF
TRBD1,TRBJ2-4,.,TRBV12-5,TGTGCTAGTGGTTTGGGGGACAGAAAAAACATTCAGTACTTC,CASGLGDRKNIQYF
.,TRBJ1-1,.,TRBV27,TGTGCCAGCAGTTTTCAGGGAGGCACTGAAGCTTTCTTT,CASSFQGGTEAFF
.,TRBJ2-5,few,TRBV12-3/TRBV12-4,TGTGCCAGCAGTCCGGGAAGGAGGGAGACCCAGTACTTC,CASSPGRRETQYF
.,TRBJ2-4,.,TRBV11-2,TGTGCCAGCAGCACCTTCAGGGGGGAGTTAGCCAAAAACATTCAGTACTTC,CASSTFRGELAKNIQYF
.,TRBJ2-2,few,TRBV29-1,TGCAGCGTCTTGTCGGGCGGCGGGGAGCTGTTTTTT,CSVLSGGGELFF
.,TRBJ1-1,.,TRBV7-9,TGTGCCAGCAGCTCGCGGGGTACATCTGAAGCTTTCTTT,CASSSRGTSEAFF
.,TRBJ2-7,few,TRBV12-5,TGTGCTAGTGCCGCCGAGGGGTTGAGCTCCTACGAGCAGTACTTC,CASAAEGLSSYEQYF
.,TRBJ2-1,few,TRBV28,TGTGCCAGCAGTTGGGCTACATACAAGGGTGACAATGAGCAGTTCTTC,CASSWATYKGDNEQFF
TRBD1,TRBJ2-7,.,TRBV7-8,TGTGCCAGCAGCGAAGGGCCAGGGGGCTTCGAGCAGTACTTC,CASSEGPGGFEQYF
TRBD1,TRBJ2-5,many,TRBV6-5,TGTGCCAGCAGCGGGACAGGGGTTTTGGAGACCCAGTACTTC,CASSGTGVLETQYF
TRBD1,TRBJ2-7,once,TRBV10-3,TGTGTCATCAGTGAGGGGACAGGGGATCGCTACGAGCAGTACTTC,CVISEGTGDRYEQYF
.,TRBJ2-2,.,TRBV3-1,TGTGCCAGCAGCCAAGTTGGAGGGGGCTACACCGGGGAGCTGTTTTTT,CASSQVGGGYTGELFF
.,TRBJ1-1,few,TRBV7-6,TGTGCCAGCCAAAAATTGCAGGGGCCTACTGAAGCTTTCTTT,CASQKLQGPTEAFF
TRBD2,TRBJ2-3,.,TRBV7-2,TGTGCCAGCGCCTTAAGCGGGGGCATAGATACGCAGTATTTT,CASALSGGIDTQYF
TRBD2,TRBJ2-7,.,TRBV7-6,TGTGCCAGCAGCGTAGGGGCGGGAGGCCCCAGGAGCTCCTACGAGCAGTACTTC,CASSVGAGGPRSSYEQYF
TRBD2,TRBJ2-1,.,TRBV29-1,TGCAGCGTCGTGTCGGGGGGGTCCTACAATGAGCAGTTCTTC,CSVVSGGSYNEQFF
.,TRBJ2-7,many,TRBV6-2/TRBV6-3,TGTGCCAGCAGTTACGATTCAGCCTACGAGCAGTACTTC,CASSYDSAYEQYF
.,TRBJ2-1,.,TRBV5-6,TGTGCCAGCAGCTTGTTCTCCCCCTGGAGCTCCTACAATGAGCAGTTCTTC,CASSLFSPWSSYNEQFF
.,TRBJ2-3,.,TRBV12-3/TRBV12-4,TGTGCCAGCAGCCCCACTGGGGGAACAGATACGCAGTATTTT,CASSPTGGTDTQYF
.,TRBJ2-3,few,TRBV5-5,TGTGCCAGCAGCTGGGACAGCACAGATACGCAGTATTTT,CASSWDSTDTQYF
.,TRBJ2-2,.,TRBV28,TGTGCCAGCAGTGAGGGGACCCAAACCACCGGGGAGCTGTTTTTT,CASSEGTQTTGELFF
.,TRBJ1-1,.,TRBV12-3/TRBV12-4,TGTGCCAGCAGCCAGACATCTTCTGAAGCTTTCTTT,CASSQTSSEAFF
.,TRBJ1-2,few,TRBV7-9,TGTGCCAGCAGCTCCCTGGACAAGGGAGATGGCTACACCTTC,CASSSLDKGDGYTF
.,TRBJ2-1,few,TRBV7-9,TGTGCCAGCAGCTTATTTGTCGAGGGTGAGCAGTTCTTC,CASSLFVEGEQFF